This T cell receptor (beta chain) derives from a study of blood T cell repertoires in COVID-19. V shed 5 bases, J shed 0 bases, and the junction held 5 bases outside the gene matches. CDR1 is SGHAT and CDR2 is FQNNGV in the germline V gene. This CDR3 region has 16 residues. Clones were sequenced by immunoSEQ multiplex PCR, and TCRdb holds only the in-frame ones, with some missing. The repertoire consists of about 69,000 clones, with 79% occurring once and the leading ten covering around 47%. V is TRBV11-2 and J is TRBJ2-3; 10 nucleotides line up with TRBD2. The sequence derives from a human donor in a cohort sampled during active COVID-19. The sample taken for sequencing was peripheral blood. CDR3 loop: CASSKPGLASTDTQYF. The CDR3 DNA is TGTGCCAGCAGCAAACCGGGACTAGCGAGCACAGATACGCAGTATTTT.